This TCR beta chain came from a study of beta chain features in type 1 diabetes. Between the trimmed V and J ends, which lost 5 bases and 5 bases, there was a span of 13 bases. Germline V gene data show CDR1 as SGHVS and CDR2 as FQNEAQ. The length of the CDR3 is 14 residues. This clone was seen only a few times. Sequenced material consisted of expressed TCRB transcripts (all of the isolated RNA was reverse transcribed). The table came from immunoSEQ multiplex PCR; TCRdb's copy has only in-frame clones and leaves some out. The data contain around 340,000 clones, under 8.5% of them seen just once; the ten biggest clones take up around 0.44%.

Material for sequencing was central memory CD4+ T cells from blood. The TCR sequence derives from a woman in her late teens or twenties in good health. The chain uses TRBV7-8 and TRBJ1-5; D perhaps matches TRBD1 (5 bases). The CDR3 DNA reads TGTGCCAGCAGCGCACCAGGGTTGTATCAGCCCCAGCATTTT. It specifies CASSAPGLYQPQHF.